The rows below give T cell receptor beta chains drawn from one sample of a study of cytomegalovirus exposure and HLA in healthy donors. Some clones are missing from TCRdb's copy, which holds only in-frame ones; the method was immunoSEQ multiplex PCR. The sample lists around 200,000 clones; 82% were seen once. The sample consisted of PBMCs. The receptors were sampled from a middle-aged man in good health and CMV-seropositive. CDR3s include the opening cysteine and the closing phenylalanine or tryptophan. D genes are given only for firm matches. The size entry is marked missing in some rows and otherwise reads once, few, many or a size class.

d_call cdr3_length j_call clone_size v_call cdr3_nt cdr3_aa
NA 16 TRBJ1-4 NA TRBV6-1 TGTGCCAGCAGTGAATTACAATCCACAACTAATGAAAAACTGTTTTTT CASSELQSTTNEKLFF
TRBD2 17 TRBJ2-1 NA TRBV7-7 TGTGCTAGCAGCTTAGGCCTAGCGGGAGCTTCCTACAATGAGCAGTTCTTC CASSLGLAGASYNEQFF
NA 15 TRBJ2-1 NA TRBV18 TGTGCCAGCTCACCTGGCGAGGAACTTTACAATGAGCAGTTCTTC CASSPGEELYNEQFF
TRBD1 14 TRBJ1-4 few TRBV6-6 TGTGCCAGCAGTTCCGGGACAGGGAAGGAAAAACTGTTTTTT CASSSGTGKEKLFF
NA 13 TRBJ2-7 NA TRBV4-2 TGTGCCAGCAGCCAAGAGGCCCGCTACGAGCAGTACTTC CASSQEARYEQYF
TRBD1 13 TRBJ1-1 NA TRBV7-9 TGTGCCAGCAGCTCGGGACAGGACTTTGAAGCTTTCTTT CASSSGQDFEAFF
NA 13 TRBJ1-2 NA TRBV2 TGTGCCAGCACACGAAACAGGGAGCATGGCTACACCTTC CASTRNREHGYTF
NA 14 TRBJ2-6 NA TRBV2 TGTGCCACGAAGCAGGGCTCTGGGGCCAACGTCCTGACTTTC CATKQGSGANVLTF
TRBD2 17 TRBJ2-7 NA TRBV19 TGTGCCAGTAGTATATCCCACTTGGGTAGCGGGTCCTACGAGCAGTACTTC CASSISHLGSGSYEQYF
NA 13 TRBJ2-5 few TRBV5-8 TGTGCCAGCAGCTTCCCGTACCAAGAGACCCAGTACTTC CASSFPYQETQYF
TRBD1 15 TRBJ1-1 NA TRBV7-9 TGTGCCAGCAGCCCCGGGACAGGGGTTAACACTGAAGCTTTCTTT CASSPGTGVNTEAFF
TRBD2 12 TRBJ2-1 NA TRBV7-9 TGTGCCCCGGGAGCGGGAGCCGATGAGCAGTTCTTC CAPGAGADEQFF
TRBD1 15 TRBJ2-5 few TRBV7-8 TGTGCCAGCACCGATACAGGGGCCTTCCAAGAGACCCAGTACTTC CASTDTGAFQETQYF
TRBD1 14 TRBJ1-2 once TRBV18 TGTGCCAGCTCCAGGATCGAGGGGGCGGATGGCTACACCTTC CASSRIEGADGYTF
TRBD2 18 TRBJ2-7 NA TRBV2 TGTGCCAGCATCTCCGGGACTAGCGGGAGCGGCAGCCTCTACGAGCAGTACTTC CASISGTSGSGSLYEQYF
NA 11 TRBJ2-5 NA TRBV6-5 TGTGCCAGCAGGGATACAGGGACCCAGTACTTC CASRDTGTQYF
NA 12 TRBJ1-1 NA TRBV27 TGTGCCAGCAGCTCCGGGAACACTGAAGCTTTCTTT CASSSGNTEAFF
NA 13 TRBJ1-2 NA TRBV7-9 TGTTCCAGCAGCTTAGTTACTCAGGGAAGCTACACCTTC CSSSLVTQGSYTF
TRBD1 15 TRBJ1-1 NA TRBV30 TGTGCCTGGAGGGAACCGGGACAGGGGTTTACTGAAGCTTTCTTT CAWREPGQGFTEAFF
NA 16 TRBJ2-3 NA TRBV9 TGTGCCAGCAGCGTGAGTGGCAGGGGCAGCACAGATACGCAGTATTTT CASSVSGRGSTDTQYF
TRBD1 15 TRBJ1-5 NA TRBV10-2 TGCGCCAGCAGTAAGGACAGGGGGCGTAATCAGCCCCAGCATTTT CASSKDRGRNQPQHF
NA 14 TRBJ2-1 NA TRBV2 TGTGCCAGCAACGCGAGGCGACTTAACAATGAGCAGTTCTTC CASNARRLNNEQFF
TRBD1 17 TRBJ2-2 NA TRBV5-1 TGCGCCAGCAGCTTGGCCGTTGGGGGACAGGGAGCCGGGGAGCTGTTTTTT CASSLAVGGQGAGELFF
TRBD1 14 TRBJ2-5 NA TRBV5-1 TGCGCCAGCAGCTGGTCGACAGGGAAAGAGACCCAGTACTTC CASSWSTGKETQYF
TRBD1 15 TRBJ2-5 NA TRBV11-2 TGTGCCAGCAGCTCCGCCGGGACAGGGAGGGAGACCCAGTACTTC CASSSAGTGRETQYF
NA 15 TRBJ2-2 NA TRBV5-4 TGTGCCAGCAGCCCCGGGGGGCCGAACACCGGGGAGCTGTTTTTT CASSPGGPNTGELFF
NA 13 TRBJ2-5 NA TRBV18 TGTGCCAGCTCACCGGACAGTCAAGAGACCCAGTACTTC CASSPDSQETQYF
TRBD2 13 TRBJ2-1 NA TRBV2 TGTGCCAGCGGACTAGGGAACTACAATGAGCAGTTCTTC CASGLGNYNEQFF
TRBD1 15 TRBJ2-7 NA TRBV18 TGTGCCAGCTCACCAGGCCGGGACAGGAACTACGAGCAGTACTTC CASSPGRDRNYEQYF
NA 12 TRBJ2-1 NA TRBV5-1 TGCGCCAGCAGAGATCGGGGTGATGAGCAGTTCTTC CASRDRGDEQFF
TRBD1 12 TRBJ1-2 NA TRBV11-2 TGTGCCAGCAGCTCAGGGGGCGATGGCTACACCTTC CASSSGGDGYTF
NA 15 TRBJ1-1 few TRBV14 TGTGCCAGCAGCCAAGAAGCCCGGGGGAACACTGAAGCTTTCTTT CASSQEARGNTEAFF
TRBD1 15 TRBJ2-1 NA TRBV7-3 TGTGCCAGCAGCTTAAGGGACAGGGGGATTAATGAGCAGTTCTTC CASSLRDRGINEQFF
TRBD2 15 TRBJ2-1 once TRBV7-3 TGTGCCAGCAACCCACGAGCGGGAGGGGTCAATGAGCAGTTCTTC CASNPRAGGVNEQFF
TRBD1 15 TRBJ2-1 NA TRBV29-1 TGCAGCGTTGAAGATCCCGGGACAGGGGCTAATGAGCAGTTCTTC CSVEDPGTGANEQFF
NA 15 TRBJ1-1 NA TRBV10-1 TGCGCCAGCAGTGAGTCCGGAGATATGAACACTGAAGCTTTCTTT CASSESGDMNTEAFF
TRBD1 14 TRBJ1-1 NA TRBV12-5 TGTGCTAGTGGTTTCGGACAGGGGGTCACTGAAGCTTTCTTT CASGFGQGVTEAFF
NA 13 TRBJ2-2 once TRBV29-1 TGCAGCGTTTACAGGAGTAACACCGGGGAGCTGTTTTTT CSVYRSNTGELFF
NA 15 TRBJ1-1 few TRBV6-6 TGTGCCAGCAGTTACTCTACAGGCCGAGAAACTGAAGCTTTCTTT CASSYSTGRETEAFF
NA 16 TRBJ2-2 NA TRBV7-8 TGTGCCAGCAGGTCCTTATCCCGGGAGAATACCGGGGAGCTGTTTTTT CASRSLSRENTGELFF
TRBD1 15 TRBJ1-3 NA TRBV5-1 TGCGCCAGCAGCTCTACACAGGGGGCTGGAAACACCATATATTTT CASSSTQGAGNTIYF
TRBD1 15 TRBJ1-2 NA TRBV19 TGTGCCAGTAGTAGGGGAATGGACAGGCTCTCTGGCTACACCTTC CASSRGMDRLSGYTF
TRBD2 15 TRBJ2-4 once TRBV4-2 TGTGCCAGCAGCCCCCCGACTAGCGGTAAAAACATTCAGTACTTC CASSPPTSGKNIQYF
NA 16 TRBJ2-2 NA TRBV10-2 TGCGCCAGCAGTGATGCGGGCCGACGGAACACCGGGGAGCTGTTTTTT CASSDAGRRNTGELFF
NA 19 TRBJ2-6 NA TRBV19 TGTGCCAGTAGTCGACGCGGTGGGGCAGGGAAGACTGGGGCCAACGTCCTGACTTTC CASSRRGGAGKTGANVLTF